This record concerns one T cell receptor beta chain sequence. Libraries were prepared by immunoSEQ multiplex PCR; TCRdb keeps only in-frame clonotypes and omits some of them. The profile shows about 280,000 clones, 87% of them singletons. The source of the sample is a study of Ad26.COV2.S vaccination and SARS-CoV-2 variants. As for treatment: roughly 18 received Ad26.COV2.S at low or high dose, single or two shots; five or six received placebo; per-sample allocation not given. Repertoires come from day 63 after the first vaccine or placebo injection. This TCR derives from a person between 18 and 60 years old who received the Ad26.COV2.S COVID-19 vaccine or a placebo. The source material was peripheral blood, sampled in a trial of Ad26.COV2.S vaccine versus placebo.

CDR3 nucleotides: TGTGCCAGCAGCTTAAACAGCCAAGAGACCCAGTACTTC. Protein: CASSLNSQETQYF. The chain carries TRBV11-2 and TRBJ2-5, with D uncertain. The CDR3 loop spans 13 amino acids. The germline CDR1 and CDR2 sequences are SGHAT and FQNNGV. The V end lost 2 bases, the J end lost 1 base, and 5 bases lay between the germline ends.